This section outlines one T cell receptor beta chain sequence together with its context. What it recognizes is unknown. This sample is part of a study of T cell repertoires in cytomegalovirus infection. V lost 11 bases and J lost 2; bases outside the gene matches: 7. The CDR3 is 14 amino acids. Per germline, CDR1 ENHRY and CDR2 SYGVKD. TCRdb passed the reads through MiXCR, listing each CDR3 protein once. The data hold approximately 260,000 distinct CDR3 sequences, with 20% to 25% observed a single time. V gene TRBV10-3 combines with J gene TRBJ2-5, with 11 bases that match TRBD2. This specimen consisted of cultured PBMCs, obtained from culture after CMV antigen stimulation. The sequence came from a human donor in good health (CMV status not recorded). Some clones in this sample may be carry-over from other donors' samples. The CDR3 DNA reads as TGTGCCGCCGGACTAGCGGGCAATCAAGAGACCCAGTACTTC. Amino acids: CAAGLAGNQETQYF.